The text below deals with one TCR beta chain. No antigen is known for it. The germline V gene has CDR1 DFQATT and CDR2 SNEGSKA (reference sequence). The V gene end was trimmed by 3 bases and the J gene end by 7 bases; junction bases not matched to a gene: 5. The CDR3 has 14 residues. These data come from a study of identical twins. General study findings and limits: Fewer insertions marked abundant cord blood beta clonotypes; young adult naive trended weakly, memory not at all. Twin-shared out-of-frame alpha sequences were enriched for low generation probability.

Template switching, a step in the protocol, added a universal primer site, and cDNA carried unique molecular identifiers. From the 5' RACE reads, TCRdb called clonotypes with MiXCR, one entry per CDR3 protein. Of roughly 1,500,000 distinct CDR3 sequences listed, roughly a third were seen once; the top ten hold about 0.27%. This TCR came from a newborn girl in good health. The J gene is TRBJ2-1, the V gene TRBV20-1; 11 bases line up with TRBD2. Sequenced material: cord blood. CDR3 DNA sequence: TGCAGTGCTAGTGCCGGGACTAGCGGTAATGAGCAGTTCTTC. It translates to CSASAGTSGNEQFF.